The entry below gives a single T cell receptor beta chain sequence along with its context. Its antigen is unidentified. This record comes from a study of cytomegalovirus exposure and HLA in healthy donors. Across the study: Of all 400 or so donors who were genotyped, around 79% belonged to the Caucasian-associated ancestry cluster.

From germline, CDR1 is MNHNY and CDR2 SVGAGI (reference sequence). V gave up 3 bases and J gave up 7 bases; unmatched junction bases: 10. The CDR3 runs 15 residues. With 60 Vbeta and 13 Jbeta primers, the PCR was carried out. Clones were read by immunoSEQ multiplex PCR, and TCRdb kept only the in-frame ones, dropping some. The table lists some 90,000 clones, about 70% of them singletons. The study, taken as a whole, reports: In most subjects, TCR beta sequences reportedly gave accurate predictions of HLA-A and HLA-B alleles. A few V segments could not be told apart, such as TRBV6-2 and TRBV6-3, and were left out. The CMV antigen specificity of a few CMV-associated chains was confirmed through in vitro analysis.

This TCR was recovered from a man aged 55 to 69 in good health and CMV-seronegative. The V and J genes are TRBV6-6 and TRBJ2-7, with 9 nucleotides matching TRBD2. The specimen was PBMCs. In DNA form, the CDR3 reads TGTGCCAGCAGTTATGTGACTAGCGGCCTAGAGGAGCAGTACTTC. This translates into CASSYVTSGLEEQYF.